This T cell receptor beta chain was recorded in a study of CD8+ T cells in alopecia areata. Looking at the study overall: Administration of oral tofacitinib to treated patients was at 5 to 10 mg twice daily.

Study outcomes and limitations: Scalp clonality and expanded CD8+ clones among the top 100 showed significant decreases with tofacitinib.

Treatment noted: oral pan-JAK inhibitor, 5-10 mg twice daily. The authors sorted CD4+ and CD8+ T cells from PBMCs. With respect to this clone: Its target is unknown.

Investigators isolated RNA and reverse transcribed it into cDNA to act as the sequencing template. TCRdb keeps only in-frame clones here, not all; method: immunoSEQ multiplex PCR. In the table there are fewer than 250,000 clones, 60% of which are singletons. Between the trimmed V and J ends, which lost 0 bases and 5 bases, there was a span of 14 bases. The CDR3 is made up of 16 amino acids. Germline V gives CDR1 LGHNA, CDR2 YSLEER. The J gene is TRBJ2-1, the V gene TRBV4-3; D is unclear. The material sequenced was CD4+ T cells sorted from blood, taken at week 24, from a patient treated with tofacitinib. This TCR was recovered from a human donor with alopecia areata. CDR3 DNA: TGCGCCAGCAGCCAAGATTTTCGGCCTACGCACAATGAGCAGTTCTTC. This translates into CASSQDFRPTHNEQFF.